Sequencing of this T cell receptor (beta chain) was carried out in a study of blood T cell repertoires in COVID-19. About the study: Italy, Spain and the United States were the sources of the convalescent and acute COVID-19 samples. Sources were T cells, B-cell-depleted T cells, or PBMCs; the material itself was cDNA or gDNA.

The authors' processing: Amplification with reference gene primers provided the estimates of nucleated cell counts. Clones were sequenced by immunoSEQ multiplex PCR, and TCRdb holds only the in-frame ones, with some missing. That table gives V, J and clone size, and the DNA gave D and trimming. The sample has hundreds of thousands of clones; around 89% are singletons. This clone was observed once. This CDR3 is 13 amino acids long. Germline CDR1 is SGHNT and CDR2 is YYREEE (reference sequence). V was cut by 3 bases and J by 7 bases, with 13 bases left in between. Sequences were obtained from peripheral blood. The sequence was collected from a woman aged 30 to 39 with acute or convalescent COVID-19. The chain couples TRBV5-4 to TRBJ2-5; possibly TRBD2 for D (6 bases). The CDR3 loop is CASSSGTQGTQYF. CDR3 sequence (DNA): TGTGCCAGCAGCTCCGGGACTCAGGGGACCCAGTACTTC.